This TCR beta chain is drawn from a study of Ad26.COV2.S vaccination and SARS-CoV-2 variants. TCRdb's copy holds only in-frame clones and misses some; the assay was immunoSEQ multiplex PCR. The table shows 350,000 to 450,000 clones, with about 83% occurring only once. The sample's treatment: about 20 received Ad26.COV2.S at low or high dose, single or two shots; roughly five received placebo; per-sample allocation not given. Samples came from day 63 after the first vaccine or placebo injection. Germline loops: CDR1 KGHDR, CDR2 SFDVKD. The CDR3 totals 13 residues. V gave up 2 bases and J gave up 6 bases, with 9 bases separating them.

Sequencing used peripheral blood, obtained in a trial of Ad26.COV2.S vaccine versus placebo. This sequence was found in a person aged 18-60 years who received the Ad26.COV2.S COVID-19 vaccine or a placebo. The genes are TRBV24-1 and TRBJ2-5; possible D gene TRBD2, 7 bases. The CDR3 DNA follows: TGTGCCACCAGTGATTGGGGGGGGCAGACCCAGTACTTC. Its protein product is CATSDWGGQTQYF.